Reported below is one T cell receptor (beta chain). Its specificity is not known. A junction boundary mismatches the germline segment, possibly from a read error. This sample includes further DNA sequences coding for the same CDR3. These data are taken from a study of pediatric ulcerative colitis. No immunosuppressive drugs were given to ulcerative colitis patients before diagnostic colonoscopy. The blood sample was taken during the colonoscopy visit. TCRdb's table, derived via immunoSEQ multiplex PCR, lists solely in-frame clones and lacks some. Of about 36,000 clones in the sample, 70% to 90% are singletons; the top ten hold roughly 20%. General study findings and limits: Clonal expansions reduced rectal repertoire diversity in acute severe colitis.

This CDR3 region has 17 residues. Germline V CDR1 and CDR2: SGHKS, YYEKEE (reference sequence). The source of this sequence is a girl aged 5-17 years with moderate ulcerative colitis. V is TRBV5-5 and J is TRBJ2-5; D is possibly TRBD2 (7 bases). Sequencing was performed on blood. The CDR3 region has the DNA TGCGCCAGCAGCCAAGAAGCGGACGCGGGGGCGCGAGAGACCCAGTACTTC. Amino acids: CASSQEADAGARETQYF.